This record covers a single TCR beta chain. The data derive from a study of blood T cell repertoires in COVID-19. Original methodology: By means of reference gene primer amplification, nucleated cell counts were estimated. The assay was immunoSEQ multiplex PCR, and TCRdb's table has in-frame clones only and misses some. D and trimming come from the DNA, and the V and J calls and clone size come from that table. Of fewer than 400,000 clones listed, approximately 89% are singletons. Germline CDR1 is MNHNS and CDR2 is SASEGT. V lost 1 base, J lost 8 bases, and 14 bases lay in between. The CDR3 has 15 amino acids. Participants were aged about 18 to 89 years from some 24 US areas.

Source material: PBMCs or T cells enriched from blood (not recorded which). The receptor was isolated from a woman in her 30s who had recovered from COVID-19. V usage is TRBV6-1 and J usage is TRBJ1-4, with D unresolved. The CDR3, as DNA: TGTGCCAGCAGTGAAGGCCGGGGTCGAAGGGAAAAACTGTTTTTT. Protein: CASSEGRGRREKLFF.